This TCR beta chain is from a study of T cells in Graves' hyperthyroidism and ophthalmopathy. Germline V gives CDR1 DFQATT, CDR2 SNEGSKA (reference sequence). With 2 bases clipped from V and 2 bases from J, the junction kept 8 bases outside the gene matches. This CDR3 has 15 amino acids. This clonotype appeared a few times. For ophthalmopathy patients, the Clinical Activity Score was at least 3 and the NOSPECS grade at least 4; duration was under 3 months. TCR beta CDR3 regions were amplified from RNA transcripts. TCR CDR3 regions were first amplified by RT-PCR with HTBI primers. TCRdb called the multiplex PCR reads again in MiXCR, with one record for every CDR3 protein. The sample lists around 500,000 distinct CDR3 sequences; about 20% were seen once.

The sample taken for sequencing was blood. J is TRBJ2-7 and V is TRBV20-1; 8 nucleotides line up with TRBD1. The source of this sequence is a woman in her 70s with Graves' ophthalmopathy. The CDR3 sequence: CSARHGTDRAYEQYF. For the CDR3, the DNA is TGCAGTGCTAGACACGGAACGGACAGGGCCTACGAGCAGTACTTC.